Listed below are T cell receptor beta chains from one sample, sequenced in a study of CD8 T cells in Susac syndrome. Each CDR3 protein is one row after TCRdb ran MiXCR on the immunoSEQ multiplex PCR reads. The sample holds hundreds of thousands of distinct CDR3 sequences, about 94% seen once. Sequencing was performed on CD4+ T cells from PBMCs. These receptors all come from a human donor with Susac syndrome. Both conserved end residues are part of each CDR3. D genes are given only for firm matches.

J gene	V gene	D gene	CDR3 protein	CDR3 DNA
TRBJ2-7	TRBV7-2	TRBD1	CASSLDLTGTYEQYF	TGTGCCAGCAGCTTAGACCTGACAGGGACCTACGAGCAGTACTTC
TRBJ2-1	TRBV19	-	CASSPAQGGTYNEQFF	TGTGCCAGTAGTCCTGCCCAGGGGGGAACCTACAATGAGCAGTTCTTC
TRBJ2-1	TRBV7-3	TRBD2	CASSLTAAGGYNEQFF	TGTGCCAGCAGCTTAACGGCTGCGGGGGGCTACAATGAGCAGTTCTTC
TRBJ2-7	TRBV20-1	-	CSAKGGGVGYEQYF	TGCAGTGCTAAAGGGGGCGGGGTCGGTTACGAGCAGTACTTC
TRBJ1-5	TRBV20-1	TRBD1	CSAIPGQGARGNQPQHF	TGCAGTGCTATCCCGGGACAGGGGGCGAGGGGCAATCAGCCCCAGCATTTT
TRBJ2-5	TRBV14	TRBD2	CASSHRLAKETQYF	TGTGCCAGCAGCCACCGACTAGCGAAAGAGACCCAGTACTTC
TRBJ1-1	TRBV30	TRBD1	CAWGRQGRAEAFF	TGTGCCTGGGGTAGACAGGGCAGGGCTGAAGCTTTCTTT
TRBJ1-5	TRBV19	-	CASSTDPYQPQHF	TGTGCCAGTAGTACCGATCCGTATCAGCCCCAGCATTTT
TRBJ2-7	TRBV12-3/TRBV12-4	-	CASSLGHGNYEQYF	TGTGCCAGCAGCTTGGGACATGGTAACTACGAGCAGTACTTC
TRBJ1-2	TRBV18	TRBD1	CASSTGALNYGYTF	TGTGCCAGCTCGACAGGGGCTCTTAACTATGGCTACACCTTC
TRBJ2-3	TRBV7-9	-	CASSFRPSGDTQYF	TGTGCCAGCAGCTTTCGACCCTCCGGGGATACGCAGTATTTT
TRBJ2-3	TRBV5-4	TRBD1	CASSYGQGASTDTQYF	TGTGCCAGCAGCTACGGCCAGGGGGCAAGTACAGATACGCAGTATTTT
TRBJ2-2	TRBV3-1	TRBD1	CASSQAGQGAAELFF	TGTGCCAGCAGCCAGGCCGGACAGGGGGCTGCGGAGCTGTTTTTT
TRBJ2-3	TRBV6-2/TRBV6-3	TRBD1	CASSRQGTFSTDTQYF	TGTGCCAGCAGCCGACAGGGCACCTTTAGCACAGATACGCAGTATTTT
TRBJ2-2	TRBV5-1	TRBD1	CASSLQGEELFF	TGCGCCAGCAGTTTGCAGGGGGAGGAGCTGTTTTTT